This T cell receptor (beta chain) was captured by sequencing in a study of Graves' ophthalmopathy and Graves' hyperthyroidism. Study-level background: Where ophthalmopathy was absent within 18 months of follow-up, hyperthyroidism was stable.

CDR3 regions of TCR beta were amplified from RNA transcripts. First-round RT-PCR with HTBI primers preceded a second-round multiplex PCR. TCRdb redid the calling of the multiplex PCR reads with MiXCR, one entry per CDR3 protein. The repertoire holds 450,000 to 600,000 distinct CDR3 sequences, with about two fifths as singletons. Looked up from germline, CDR1 is SGHAT and CDR2 is FQNNGV. The J segment lost 4 bases and the V segment lost 4 bases, leaving 8 bases of the junction unmatched. CDR3 length equals 15 residues. The chain employs TRBV11-2 and TRBJ2-7; 9 nucleotides match TRBD1. The receptor's source is an adult man with Graves' hyperthyroidism. Input material: peripheral blood or thyroid tissue (not recorded which). The CDR3 DNA reads TGTGCCAGCAGCTCAGCCGGGACAGGGAGATACGAGCAGTACTTC. This gives the protein CASSSAGTGRYEQYF.